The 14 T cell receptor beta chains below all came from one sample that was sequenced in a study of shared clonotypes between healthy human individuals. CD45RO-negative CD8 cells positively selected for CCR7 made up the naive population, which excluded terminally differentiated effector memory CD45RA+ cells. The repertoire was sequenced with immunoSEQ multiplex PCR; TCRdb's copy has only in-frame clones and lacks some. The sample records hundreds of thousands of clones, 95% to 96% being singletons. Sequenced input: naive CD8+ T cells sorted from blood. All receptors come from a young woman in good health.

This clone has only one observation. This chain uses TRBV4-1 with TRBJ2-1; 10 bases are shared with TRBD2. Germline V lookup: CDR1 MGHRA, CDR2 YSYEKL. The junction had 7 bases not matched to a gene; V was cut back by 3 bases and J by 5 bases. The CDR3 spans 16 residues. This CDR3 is CASSHRTSGLNNEQFF. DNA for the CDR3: TGCGCCAGCAGCCATCGGACTAGCGGACTTAACAATGAGCAGTTCTTC.

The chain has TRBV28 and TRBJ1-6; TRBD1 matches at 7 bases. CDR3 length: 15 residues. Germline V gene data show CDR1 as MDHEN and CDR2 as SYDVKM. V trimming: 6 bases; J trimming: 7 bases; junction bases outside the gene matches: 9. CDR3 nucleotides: TGTGCCAGCAGCCCCCGACAGGGAACGAATTCACCCCTCCACTTT. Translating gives CASSPRQGTNSPLHF.

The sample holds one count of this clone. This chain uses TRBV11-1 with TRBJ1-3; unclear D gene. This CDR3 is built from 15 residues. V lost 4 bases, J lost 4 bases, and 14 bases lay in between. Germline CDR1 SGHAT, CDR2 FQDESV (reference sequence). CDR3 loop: CASSSWTGAGNTIYF. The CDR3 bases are TGTGCCAGCAGCTCTTGGACTGGTGCAGGAAACACCATATATTTT.

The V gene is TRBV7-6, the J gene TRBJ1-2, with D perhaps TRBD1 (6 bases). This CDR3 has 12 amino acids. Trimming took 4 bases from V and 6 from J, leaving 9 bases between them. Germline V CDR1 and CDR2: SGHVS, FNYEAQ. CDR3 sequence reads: CASSYYRDGYTF. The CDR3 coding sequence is TGTGCCAGCAGCTACTACAGGGATGGCTACACCTTC. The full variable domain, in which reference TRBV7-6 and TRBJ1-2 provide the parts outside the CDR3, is GAGVSQSPRYKVTKRGQDVALRCDPISGHVSLYWYRQALGQGPEFLTYFNYEAQQDKSGLPNDRFSAERPEGSISTLTIQRTEQRDSAMYRCASSYYRDGYTFGSGTRLTVV.

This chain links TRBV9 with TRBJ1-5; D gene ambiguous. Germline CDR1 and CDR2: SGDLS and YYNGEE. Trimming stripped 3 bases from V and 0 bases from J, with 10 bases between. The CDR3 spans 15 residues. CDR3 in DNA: TGTGCCAGCAGCGCGGAGGGATATAGCAATCAGCCCCAGCATTTT. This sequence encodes CASSAEGYSNQPQHF.

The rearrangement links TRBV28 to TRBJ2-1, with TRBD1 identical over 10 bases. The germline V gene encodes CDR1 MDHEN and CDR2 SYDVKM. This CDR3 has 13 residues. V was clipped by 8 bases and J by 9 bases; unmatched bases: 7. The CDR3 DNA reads TGTGCCAGCCGCAGGGACAGGGGATTTGAGCAGTTCTTC. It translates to CASRRDRGFEQFF.

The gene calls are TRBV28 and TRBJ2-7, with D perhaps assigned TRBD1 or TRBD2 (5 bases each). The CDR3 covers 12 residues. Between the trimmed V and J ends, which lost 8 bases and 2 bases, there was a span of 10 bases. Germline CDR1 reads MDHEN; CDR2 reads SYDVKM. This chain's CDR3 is CASRDPTYEQYF. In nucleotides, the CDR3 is TGTGCCAGCCGGGACCCAACCTACGAGCAGTACTTC.

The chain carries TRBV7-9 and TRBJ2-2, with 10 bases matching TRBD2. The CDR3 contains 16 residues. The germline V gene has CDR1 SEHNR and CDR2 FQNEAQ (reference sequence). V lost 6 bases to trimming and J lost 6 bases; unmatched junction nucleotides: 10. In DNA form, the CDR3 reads TGTGCCAGCAGTTCACTACTAGCGGGAAATCCCGGGGAGCTGTTTTTT. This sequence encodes CASSSLLAGNPGELFF.

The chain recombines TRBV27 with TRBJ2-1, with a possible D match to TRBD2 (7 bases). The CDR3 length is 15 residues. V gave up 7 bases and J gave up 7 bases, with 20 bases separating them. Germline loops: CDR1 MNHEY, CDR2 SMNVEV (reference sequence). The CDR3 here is CASTAGDMGTNEQFF. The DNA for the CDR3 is TGTGCCAGCACCGCGGGGGACATGGGGACAAATGAGCAGTTCTTC.

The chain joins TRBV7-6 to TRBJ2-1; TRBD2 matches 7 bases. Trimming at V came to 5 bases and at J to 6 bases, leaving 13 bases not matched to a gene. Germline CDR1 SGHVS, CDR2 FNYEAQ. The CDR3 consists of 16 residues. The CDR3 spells CASSPHRAGAFNEQFF. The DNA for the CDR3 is TGTGCCAGCAGCCCTCACCGTGCGGGAGCGTTCAATGAGCAGTTCTTC.

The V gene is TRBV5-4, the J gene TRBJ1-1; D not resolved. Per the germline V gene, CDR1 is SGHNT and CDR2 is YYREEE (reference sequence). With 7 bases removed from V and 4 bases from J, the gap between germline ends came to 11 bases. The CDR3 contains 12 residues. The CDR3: CASESEGTEAFF. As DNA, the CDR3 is TGTGCCAGCGAGTCCGAGGGCACTGAAGCTTTCTTT. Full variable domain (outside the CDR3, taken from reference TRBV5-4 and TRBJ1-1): ETGVTQSPTHLIKTRGQQVTLRCSSQSGHNTVSWYQQALGQGPQFIFQYYREEENGRGNFPPRFSGLQFPNYSSELNVNALELDDSALYLCASESEGTEAFFGQGTRLTVV.

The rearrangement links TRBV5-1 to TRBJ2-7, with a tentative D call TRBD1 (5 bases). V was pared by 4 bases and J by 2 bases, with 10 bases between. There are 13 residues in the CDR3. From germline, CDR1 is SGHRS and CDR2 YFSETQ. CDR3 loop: CASSEDSPYEQYF. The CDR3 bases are TGCGCCAGCAGCGAAGACAGCCCCTACGAGCAGTACTTC.

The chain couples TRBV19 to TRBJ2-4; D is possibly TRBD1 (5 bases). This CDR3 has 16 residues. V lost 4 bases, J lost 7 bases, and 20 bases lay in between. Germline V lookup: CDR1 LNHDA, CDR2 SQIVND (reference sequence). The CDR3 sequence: CASSTLGAGVTNIQYF. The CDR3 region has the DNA TGTGCCAGTAGTACCCTTGGGGCTGGGGTAACGAACATTCAGTACTTC.

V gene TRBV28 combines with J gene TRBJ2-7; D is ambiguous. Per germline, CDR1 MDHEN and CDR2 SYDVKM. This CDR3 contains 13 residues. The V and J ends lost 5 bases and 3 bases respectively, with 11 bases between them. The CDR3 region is CASSPLWDYEQYF. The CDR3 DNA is TGTGCCAGCAGTCCCCTTTGGGACTACGAGCAGTACTTC.